The 8 T cell receptor beta chains below come from one sample, sequenced in a study of Graves' ophthalmopathy and Graves' hyperthyroidism. As the template, RNA transcripts were used to amplify TCR beta CDR3 regions. RT-PCR in the first round used HTBI primers; a second-round multiplex PCR followed. TCRdb ran MiXCR on the multiplex PCR reads and lists one entry per CDR3 protein. Among 300,000 to 400,000 distinct CDR3 sequences listed, approximately 18% were seen once. The sample comprised peripheral blood. The source of these receptors is an adult woman with stable Graves' hyperthyroidism.

This clonotype was seen at least ten times. The rearrangement links TRBV28 to TRBJ1-1; 7 bases fit TRBD1. This CDR3 comprises 15 residues. CDR1 MDHEN and CDR2 SYDVKM come from the germline V gene. V dropped 2 bases and J dropped 10; count of bases not matched to a gene: 13. The CDR3 reads CASSLRDRETRVAFF. CDR3 nucleotide sequence: TGTGCCAGCAGTTTACGGGACAGAGAGACTAGGGTAGCTTTCTTT.

The gene calls are TRBV18 and TRBJ1-6; D call uncertain. The V end lost 1 base, the J end lost 11 bases, and 18 bases lay between the germline ends. The CDR3 is 16 residues long. Germline V lookup: CDR1 KGHSH, CDR2 LQKENI. CDR3 amino acids: CASSPLASGRGTPLHF. The CDR3 DNA sequence: TGTGCCAGCTCACCACTGGCGTCAGGCCGTGGGACACCCCTCCACTTT.

This clonotype showed up just a few times. This chain joins TRBV18 and TRBJ1-1; possibly TRBD1 for D (6 bases). The CDR3 length is 15 residues. V lost 2 bases and J 5 bases, leaving 15 bases between the germline ends. Germline lookup yields CDR1 KGHSH and CDR2 LQKENI. CDR3 protein: CASSPVEGGDTEAFF. CDR3 nucleotide sequence: TGTGCCAGCTCACCAGTGGAGGGGGGCGATACTGAAGCTTTCTTT.

This clonotype was seen more than once but under ten times. The chain carries TRBV10-2 and TRBJ2-7; maybe TRBD2 (6 bases). Deletions cut 10 bases from V and 6 bases from J, with 22 bases between. This CDR3 contains 14 residues. Germline V lookup: CDR1 WSHSY, CDR2 SAAADI. CDR3 nucleotide sequence: TGCGCCACCAGCAACGGGAGCCCGCTCTTCGAGCAGTACTTC. The encoded protein is CATSNGSPLFEQYF.

This clonotype showed up many times. V and J are TRBV28 and TRBJ2-6; no definite D call. Trimming removed 6 bases from V and 0 bases from J, with 9 bases in between. The CDR3 length is 15 residues. In germline, CDR1 is MDHEN, CDR2 SYDVKM. The CDR3 sequence is CASRTLHSGANVLTF. Here the CDR3 DNA reads TGTGCCAGCAGAACGTTACACTCTGGGGCCAACGTCCTGACTTTC.

The chain couples TRBV28 to TRBJ1-1, with 9 bases lining up with TRBD1. The CDR3 length is 16 residues. Trimming cost V 7 bases and J 1 base; bases outside gene matches: 10. Germline CDR1 reads MDHEN; CDR2 reads SYDVKM. CDR3 region: CASNRGGTGPNTEAFF. CDR3 in DNA: TGTGCCAGCAACCGGGGGGGGACAGGGCCGAACACTGAAGCTTTCTTT. The complete variable domain, with remaining parts taken from reference TRBV28 and TRBJ1-1, reads DVKVTQSSRYLVKRTGEKVFLECVQDMDHENMFWYRQDPGLGLRLIYFSYDVKMKEKGDIPEGYSVSREKKERFSLILESASTNQTSMYLCASNRGGTGPNTEAFFGQGTRLTVV.

As for this clonotype: A clone one base away is much larger, so this may be a read error. No conserved phenylalanine or tryptophan is present at the end of the CDR3, so a read error is the likely explanation. This chain connects TRBV18 to TRBJ2-7, with TRBD2 identical over 8 bases. The CDR3 length is 17 residues. The germline V gene has CDR1 KGHSH and CDR2 LQKENI. The junction had 17 bases not matched to a gene; V was cut back by 3 bases and J by 7 bases. The chain's CDR3 is CASSPGFVASGPGEQYY. The CDR3 DNA sequence: TGTGCCAGCTCACCCGGATTTGTTGCTAGCGGGCCCGGGGAGCAGTACTAC.

This clonotype showed up many times. The chain employs TRBV20-1 and TRBJ2-7; TRBD2 matches 8 bases. Looked up from germline, CDR1 is DFQATT and CDR2 is SNEGSKA (reference sequence). V shed 0 bases and J 3 bases; nucleotides not matched to a gene: 7. The CDR3 contains 15 residues. The CDR3 is CSARDSGGPGYEQYF. The CDR3 DNA is TGCAGTGCTAGAGATTCGGGAGGGCCCGGCTACGAGCAGTACTTC.